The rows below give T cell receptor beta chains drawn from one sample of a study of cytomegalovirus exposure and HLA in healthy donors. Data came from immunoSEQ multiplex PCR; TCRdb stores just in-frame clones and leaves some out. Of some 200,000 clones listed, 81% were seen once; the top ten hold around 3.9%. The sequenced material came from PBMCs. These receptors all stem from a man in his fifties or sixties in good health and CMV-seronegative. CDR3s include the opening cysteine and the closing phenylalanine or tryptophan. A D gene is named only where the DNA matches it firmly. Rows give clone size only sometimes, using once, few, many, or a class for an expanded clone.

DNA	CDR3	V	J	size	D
TGTGCCAGCCGTGGGACTAGCGGGGGCTACGAGCAGTACTTC	CASRGTSGGYEQYF	TRBV21-1	TRBJ2-7	-	-
TGTGCCAGCAGGAGGGAATCTGAAGCTTTCTTT	CASRRESEAFF	TRBV6-1	TRBJ1-1	-	-
TGTGCCAGTAGATCGGGAGAGACCCAGTACTTC	CASRSGETQYF	TRBV19	TRBJ2-5	-	-
TGTGCCAGCACTGCTACAGGGGGCTCTGGAAACACCATATATTTT	CASTATGGSGNTIYF	TRBV6-1	TRBJ1-3	few	TRBD1
TGCGCCACCTCGAGGGACCCAGGGGTGGAGACCCAGTACTTC	CATSRDPGVETQYF	TRBV5-1	TRBJ2-5	-	-
TGTGCCAGCAGCCAGGGGGGAGGCTACACCTTC	CASSQGGGYTF	TRBV6-5	TRBJ1-2	-	TRBD1
TGCGCCAGCAGCCAAGGCGCCCAGCGGGGGCCATACGAGCAGTACTTC	CASSQGAQRGPYEQYF	TRBV4-3	TRBJ2-7	-	TRBD2
TGTGCCAGCAGCTCGGGACAGGGAAATGAAAAACTGTTTTTT	CASSSGQGNEKLFF	TRBV7-9	TRBJ1-4	once	TRBD1
TGTGCCAGCAGCCTAGAGGCAGGTAGTACTGAAGCTTTCTTT	CASSLEAGSTEAFF	TRBV7-9	TRBJ1-1	few	-
TGTGCCAGCAGCAGGCCCGCGGGGGCGAACACCGGGGAGCTGTTTTTT	CASSRPAGANTGELFF	TRBV7-2	TRBJ2-2	-	TRBD2
TGTTCCAGCAGCTTGAGAGAAGCCTACGAGCAGTACTTC	CSSSLREAYEQYF	TRBV7-9	TRBJ2-7	-	-
TGTGCCAGCAGCCTATCAACGGGAGCTAACGCGTATGGCTACACCTTC	CASSLSTGANAYGYTF	TRBV7-8	TRBJ1-2	-	-
TGCGCCAGCAGCCAAGCAACAGCAAAACAGCCCCAGCATTTT	CASSQATAKQPQHF	TRBV4-1	TRBJ1-5	-	-
TGTGCCATCAGTGAGCAAGATACGCAGTATTTT	CAISEQDTQYF	TRBV10-3	TRBJ2-3	-	-
TGTGCCATCAGTGAAGGACAGGGGATGAAGAAACTGTTTTTT	CAISEGQGMKKLFF	TRBV10-3	TRBJ1-4	-	TRBD1
TGTGCCAGTAGTATAGATCTAAGCTACACCTTC	CASSIDLSYTF	TRBV19	TRBJ1-2	-	-
TGTGCCAGCAGCTGGGAGGGACAGGGGAATGAGCAGTTCTTC	CASSWEGQGNEQFF	TRBV5-4	TRBJ2-1	-	TRBD1
TGTGCCAGCACCCTTGGAGGCACCCCCTATGGCTACACCTTC	CASTLGGTPYGYTF	TRBV9	TRBJ1-2	-	-
TGTGCCAGTAGTATCGCGGGGGGCATCGGAAACACCATATATTTT	CASSIAGGIGNTIYF	TRBV19	TRBJ1-3	-	-
TGTGCCAGCAGCTCAGGACAGCTCGGGTATGGCTACACCTTC	CASSSGQLGYGYTF	TRBV5-5	TRBJ1-2	-	-
TGTGCCAGCAGCCAAGGGACTAGCGGGCCCTTCACAGATACGCAGTATTTT	CASSQGTSGPFTDTQYF	TRBV4-2	TRBJ2-3	-	TRBD2
TGCGCCAGCAGCCAAGATCCAGCGGGGCGGACCTCTGGGGCCAACGTCCTGACTTTC	CASSQDPAGRTSGANVLTF	TRBV4-3	TRBJ2-6	-	TRBD2
TGTGCCAGTAGGTCTCTTAAGAACACTGAAGCTTTCTTT	CASRSLKNTEAFF	TRBV19	TRBJ1-1	-	-
TGCGCCAGCAGCTTGGGAGAACGCAATGAGCAGTTCTTC	CASSLGERNEQFF	TRBV5-1	TRBJ2-1	-	-
TGCGCCAGCAGCCAAGACCCCCCCAGCGGGCTTTCCTACGAGCAGTACTTC	CASSQDPPSGLSYEQYF	TRBV4-3	TRBJ2-7	-	-
TGTGCCAGCAGAGGGGAGGGTCGGGAAAAACTGTTTTTT	CASRGEGREKLFF	TRBV4-2	TRBJ1-4	-	-
TGTGCCAGCAGCCCCTTCTACTCGTACAATGAGCAGTTCTTC	CASSPFYSYNEQFF	TRBV9	TRBJ2-1	few	-
TGTGCCAGCTCACCTAGCGGGACTAGCACAGATACGCAGTATTTT	CASSPSGTSTDTQYF	TRBV18	TRBJ2-3	few	TRBD2
TGTGCCAGTGACAGGGTAGGGTATGGCTACACCTTC	CASDRVGYGYTF	TRBV19	TRBJ1-2	-	TRBD1